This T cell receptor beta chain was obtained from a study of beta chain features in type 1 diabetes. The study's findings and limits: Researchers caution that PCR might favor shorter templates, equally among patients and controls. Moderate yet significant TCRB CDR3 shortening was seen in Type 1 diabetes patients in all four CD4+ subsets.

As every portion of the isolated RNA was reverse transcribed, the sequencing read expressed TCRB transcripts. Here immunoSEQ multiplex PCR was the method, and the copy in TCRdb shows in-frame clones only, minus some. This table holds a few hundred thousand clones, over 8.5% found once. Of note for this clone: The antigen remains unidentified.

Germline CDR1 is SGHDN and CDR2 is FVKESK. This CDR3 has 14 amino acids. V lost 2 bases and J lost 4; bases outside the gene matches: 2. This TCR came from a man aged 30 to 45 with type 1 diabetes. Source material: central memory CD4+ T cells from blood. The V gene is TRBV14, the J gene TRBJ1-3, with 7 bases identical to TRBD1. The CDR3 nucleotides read TGTGCCAGCAGCCAACAGGGACAGGGAAACACCATATATTTT. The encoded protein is CASSQQGQGNTIYF. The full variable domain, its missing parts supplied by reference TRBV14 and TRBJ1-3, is EAGVTQFPSHSVIEKGQTVTLRCDPISGHDNLYWYRRVMGKEIKFLLHFVKESKQDESGMPNNRFLAERTGGTYSTLKVQPAELEDSGVYFCASSQQGQGNTIYFGEGSWLTVV.